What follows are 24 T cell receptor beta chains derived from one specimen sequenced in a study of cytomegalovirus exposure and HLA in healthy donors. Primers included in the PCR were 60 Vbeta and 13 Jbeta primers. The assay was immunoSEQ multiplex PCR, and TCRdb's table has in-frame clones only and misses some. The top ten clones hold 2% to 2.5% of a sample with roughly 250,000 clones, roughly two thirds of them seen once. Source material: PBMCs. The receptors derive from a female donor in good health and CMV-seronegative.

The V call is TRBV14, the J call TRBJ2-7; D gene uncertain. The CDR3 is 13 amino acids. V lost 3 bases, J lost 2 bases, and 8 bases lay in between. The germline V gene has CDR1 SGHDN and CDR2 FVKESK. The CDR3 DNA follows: TGTGCCAGCAGCCATACAGCTACCTACGAGCAGTACTTC. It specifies CASSHTATYEQYF.

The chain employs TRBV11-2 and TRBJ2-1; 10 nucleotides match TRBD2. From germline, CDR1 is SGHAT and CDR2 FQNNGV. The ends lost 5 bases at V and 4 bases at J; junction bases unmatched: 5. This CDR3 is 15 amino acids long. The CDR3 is CASSPGLAAYNEQFF. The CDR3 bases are TGTGCCAGCAGCCCAGGACTAGCGGCGTACAATGAGCAGTTCTTC.

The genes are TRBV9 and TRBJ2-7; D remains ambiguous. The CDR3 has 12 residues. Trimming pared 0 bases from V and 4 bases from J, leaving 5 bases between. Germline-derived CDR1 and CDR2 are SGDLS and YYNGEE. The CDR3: CASSVDQYEQYF. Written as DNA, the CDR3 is TGTGCCAGCAGCGTAGACCAGTACGAGCAGTACTTC.

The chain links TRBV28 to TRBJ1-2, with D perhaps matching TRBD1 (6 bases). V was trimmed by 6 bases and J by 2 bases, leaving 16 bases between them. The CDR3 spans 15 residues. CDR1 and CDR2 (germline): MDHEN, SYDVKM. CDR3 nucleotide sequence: TGTGCCAGCAGCCTGTCCTTTACAGGGAACTATGGCTACACCTTC. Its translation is CASSLSFTGNYGYTF.

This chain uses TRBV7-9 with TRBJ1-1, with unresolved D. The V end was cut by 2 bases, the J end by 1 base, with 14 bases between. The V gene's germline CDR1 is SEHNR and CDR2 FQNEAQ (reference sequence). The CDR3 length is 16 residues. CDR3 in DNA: TGTGCCAGCAGCTTATCCCGGGGAGAGGGGAACACTGAAGCTTTCTTT. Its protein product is CASSLSRGEGNTEAFF. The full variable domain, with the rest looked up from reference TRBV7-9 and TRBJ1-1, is DTGVSQNPRHKITKRGQNVTFRCDPISEHNRLYWYRQTLGQGPEFLTYFQNEAQLEKSRLLSDRFSAERPKGSFSTLEIQRTEQGDSAMYLCASSLSRGEGNTEAFFGQGTRLTVV.

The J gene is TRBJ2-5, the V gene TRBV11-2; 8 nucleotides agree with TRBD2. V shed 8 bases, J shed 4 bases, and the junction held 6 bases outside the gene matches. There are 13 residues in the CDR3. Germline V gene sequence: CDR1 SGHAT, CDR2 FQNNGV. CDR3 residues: CASGPGGIETQYF. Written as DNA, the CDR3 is TGTGCCAGCGGCCCGGGGGGGATAGAGACCCAGTACTTC. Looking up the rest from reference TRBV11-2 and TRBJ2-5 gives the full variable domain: EAGVAQSPRYKIIEKRQSVAFWCNPISGHATLYWYQQILGQGPKLLIQFQNNGVVDDSQLPKDRFSAERLKGVDSTLKIQPAKLEDSAVYLCASGPGGIETQYFGPGTRLLVL.

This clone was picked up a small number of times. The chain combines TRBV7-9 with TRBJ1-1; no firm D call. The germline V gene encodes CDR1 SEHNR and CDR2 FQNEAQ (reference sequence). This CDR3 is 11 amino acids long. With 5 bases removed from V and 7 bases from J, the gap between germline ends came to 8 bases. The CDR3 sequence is CASSHSSEAFF. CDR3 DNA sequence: TGTGCCAGCAGCCATAGTAGTGAAGCTTTCTTT.

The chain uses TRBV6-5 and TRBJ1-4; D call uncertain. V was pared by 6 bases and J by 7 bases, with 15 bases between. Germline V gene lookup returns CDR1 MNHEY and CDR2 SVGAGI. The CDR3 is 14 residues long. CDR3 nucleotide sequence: TGTGCCAGCAGCTACGGGAGGGCGGGTGAAAAACTGTTTTTT. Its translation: CASSYGRAGEKLFF.

The CDR3 DNA sequence: TGCGCCAGCAGCTTGGATCCAGGGAGGACAGATACGCAGTATTTT. It translates to CASSLDPGRTDTQYF. This chain links TRBV5-1 with TRBJ2-3, with D perhaps TRBD2 (6 bases). Between the trimmed V and J ends, which lost 0 bases and 3 bases, there was a span of 11 bases. CDR3 length: 15 amino acids. The germline gives CDR1 SGHRS, CDR2 YFSETQ. Full variable domain (outside the CDR3, taken from reference TRBV5-1 and TRBJ2-3): KAGVTQTPRYLIKTRGQQVTLSCSPISGHRSVSWYQQTPGQGLQFLFEYFSETQRNKGNFPGRFSGRQFSNSRSEMNVSTLELGDSALYLCASSLDPGRTDTQYFGPGTRLTVL.

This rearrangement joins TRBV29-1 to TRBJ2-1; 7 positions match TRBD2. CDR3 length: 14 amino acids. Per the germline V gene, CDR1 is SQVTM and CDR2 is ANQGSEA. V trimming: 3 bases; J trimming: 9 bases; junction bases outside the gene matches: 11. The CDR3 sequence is CSVEFAGVGGEQFF. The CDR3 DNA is TGCAGCGTTGAGTTTGCGGGAGTCGGCGGTGAGCAGTTCTTC.

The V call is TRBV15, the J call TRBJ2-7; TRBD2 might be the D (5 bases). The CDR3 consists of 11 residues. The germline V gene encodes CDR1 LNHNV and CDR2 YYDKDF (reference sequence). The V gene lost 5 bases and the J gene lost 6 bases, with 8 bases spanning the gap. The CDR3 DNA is TGTGCCACCAGCGTCGAGGGCGAGCAGTACTTC. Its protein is CATSVEGEQYF.

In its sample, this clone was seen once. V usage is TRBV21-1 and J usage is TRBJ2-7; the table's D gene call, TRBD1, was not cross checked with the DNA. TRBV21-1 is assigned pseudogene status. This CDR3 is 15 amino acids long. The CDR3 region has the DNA TGTGCCAGCACCCCCCCGGGACAGGGAACCTACGAGCAGTACTTC. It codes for CASTPPGQGTYEQYF.

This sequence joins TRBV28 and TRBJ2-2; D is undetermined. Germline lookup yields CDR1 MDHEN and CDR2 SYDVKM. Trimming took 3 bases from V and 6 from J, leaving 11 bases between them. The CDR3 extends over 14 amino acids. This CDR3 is CASSFSQSPGELFF. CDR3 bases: TGTGCCAGCAGTTTTTCACAGTCCCCCGGGGAGCTGTTTTTT. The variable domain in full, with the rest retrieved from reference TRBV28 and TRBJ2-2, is DVKVTQSSRYLVKRTGEKVFLECVQDMDHENMFWYRQDPGLGLRLIYFSYDVKMKEKGDIPEGYSVSREKKERFSLILESASTNQTSMYLCASSFSQSPGELFFGEGSRLTVL.

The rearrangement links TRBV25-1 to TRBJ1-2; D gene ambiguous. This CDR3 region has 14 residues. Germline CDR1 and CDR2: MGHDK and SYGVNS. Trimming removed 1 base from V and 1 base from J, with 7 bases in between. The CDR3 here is CASSESYSNYGYTF. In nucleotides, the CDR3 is TGTGCCAGCAGTGAATCGTACAGTAACTATGGCTACACCTTC.

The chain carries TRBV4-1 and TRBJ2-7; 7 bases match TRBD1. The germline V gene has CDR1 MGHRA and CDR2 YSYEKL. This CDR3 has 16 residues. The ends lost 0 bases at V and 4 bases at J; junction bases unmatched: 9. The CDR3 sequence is CASSQEGTVVSYEQYF. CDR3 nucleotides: TGCGCCAGCAGCCAAGAAGGGACAGTTGTATCTTACGAGCAGTACTTC.

CDR3 coding DNA: TGCGCCAGCAGCTTGATAGTTGACTTATACAATGAGCAGTTCTTC. Amino acid sequence: CASSLIVDLYNEQFF. The chain is built from TRBV5-1 and TRBJ2-1; D is uncertain. V lost 1 base and J lost 4, with 12 bases in between. This CDR3 spans 15 amino acids. The germline CDR1 and CDR2 sequences are SGHRS and YFSETQ.

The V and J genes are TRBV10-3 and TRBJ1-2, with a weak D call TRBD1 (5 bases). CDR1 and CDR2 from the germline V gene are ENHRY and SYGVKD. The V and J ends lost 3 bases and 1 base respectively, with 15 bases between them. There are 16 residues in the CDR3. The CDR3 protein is CAISERTGQNNYGYTF. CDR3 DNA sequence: TGTGCCATCAGTGAACGCACAGGACAAAATAACTATGGCTACACCTTC.

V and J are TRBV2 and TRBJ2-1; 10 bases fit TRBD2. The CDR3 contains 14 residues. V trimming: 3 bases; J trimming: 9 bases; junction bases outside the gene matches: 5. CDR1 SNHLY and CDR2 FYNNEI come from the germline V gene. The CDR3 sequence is CASSESSGSLEQFF. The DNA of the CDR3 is TGTGCCAGCAGTGAGTCTAGCGGGAGCCTTGAGCAGTTCTTC.

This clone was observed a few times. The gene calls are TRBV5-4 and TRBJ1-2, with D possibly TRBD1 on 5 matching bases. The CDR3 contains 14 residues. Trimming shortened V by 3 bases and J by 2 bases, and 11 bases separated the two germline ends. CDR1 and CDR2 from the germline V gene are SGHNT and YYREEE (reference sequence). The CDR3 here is CASSYPQGNYGYTF. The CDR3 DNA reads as TGTGCCAGCAGCTACCCGCAGGGAAACTATGGCTACACCTTC. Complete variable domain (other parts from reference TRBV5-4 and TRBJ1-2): ETGVTQSPTHLIKTRGQQVTLRCSSQSGHNTVSWYQQALGQGPQFIFQYYREEENGRGNFPPRFSGLQFPNYSSELNVNALELDDSALYLCASSYPQGNYGYTFGSGTRLTVV.

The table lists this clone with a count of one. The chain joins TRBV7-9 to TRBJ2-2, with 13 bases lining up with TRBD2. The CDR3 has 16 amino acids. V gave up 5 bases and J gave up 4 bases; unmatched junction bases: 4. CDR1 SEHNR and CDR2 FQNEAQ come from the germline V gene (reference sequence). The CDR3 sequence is CASSPGLAGRTGELFF. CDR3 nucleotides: TGTGCCAGCAGCCCGGGACTAGCGGGACGCACCGGGGAGCTGTTTTTT.

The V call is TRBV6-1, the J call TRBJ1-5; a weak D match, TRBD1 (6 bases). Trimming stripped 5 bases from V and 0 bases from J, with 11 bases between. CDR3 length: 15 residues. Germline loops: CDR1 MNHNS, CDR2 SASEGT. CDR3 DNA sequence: TGTGCCAGCAGTCCACAGGGTTATAGCAATCAGCCCCAGCATTTT. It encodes CASSPQGYSNQPQHF.

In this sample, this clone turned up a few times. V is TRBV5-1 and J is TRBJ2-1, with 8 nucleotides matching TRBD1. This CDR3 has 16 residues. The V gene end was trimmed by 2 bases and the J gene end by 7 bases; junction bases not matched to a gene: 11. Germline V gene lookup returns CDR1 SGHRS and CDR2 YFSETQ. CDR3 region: CASSFPPQGANNEQFF. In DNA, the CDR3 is TGCGCCAGCAGCTTTCCCCCTCAGGGGGCGAATAATGAGCAGTTCTTC.

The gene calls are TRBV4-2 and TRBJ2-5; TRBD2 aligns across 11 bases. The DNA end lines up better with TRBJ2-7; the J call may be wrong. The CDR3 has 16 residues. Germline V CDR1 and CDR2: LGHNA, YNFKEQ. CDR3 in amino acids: CASSQGSGRALNEQYF. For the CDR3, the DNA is TGTGCCAGCAGCCAAGGTAGCGGGAGGGCCTTAAACGAGCAGTACTTC.

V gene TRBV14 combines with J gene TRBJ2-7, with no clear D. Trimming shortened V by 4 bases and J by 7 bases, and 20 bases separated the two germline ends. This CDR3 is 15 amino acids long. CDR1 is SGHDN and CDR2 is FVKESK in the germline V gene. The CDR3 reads CASSPSTATYPEQYF. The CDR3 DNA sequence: TGTGCCAGCAGCCCCTCTACCGCAACTTACCCAGAGCAGTACTTC.